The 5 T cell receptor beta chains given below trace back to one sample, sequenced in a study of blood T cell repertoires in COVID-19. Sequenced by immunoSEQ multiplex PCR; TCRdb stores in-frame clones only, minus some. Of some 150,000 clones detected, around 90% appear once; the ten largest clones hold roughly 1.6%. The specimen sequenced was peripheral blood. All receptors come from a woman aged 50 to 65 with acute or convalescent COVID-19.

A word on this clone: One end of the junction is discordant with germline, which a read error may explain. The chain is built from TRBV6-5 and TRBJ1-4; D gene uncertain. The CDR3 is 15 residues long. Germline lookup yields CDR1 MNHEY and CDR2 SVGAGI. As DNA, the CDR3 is TGTGCCAGCACTTACCCGGCGAAGGCGGGTGAAAAACTGTTTTTT. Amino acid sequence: CASTYPAKAGEKLFF.

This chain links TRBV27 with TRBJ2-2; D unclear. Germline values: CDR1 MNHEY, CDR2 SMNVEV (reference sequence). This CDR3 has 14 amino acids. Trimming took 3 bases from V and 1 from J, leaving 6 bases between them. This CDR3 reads CASSFGMNTGELFF. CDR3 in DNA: TGTGCCAGCAGTTTTGGCATGAACACCGGGGAGCTGTTTTTT.

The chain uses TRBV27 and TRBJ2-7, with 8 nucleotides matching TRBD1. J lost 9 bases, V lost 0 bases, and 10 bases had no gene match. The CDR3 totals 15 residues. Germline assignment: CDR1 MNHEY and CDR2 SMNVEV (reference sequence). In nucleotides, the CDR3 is TGTGCCAGCAGTTTATCCCCAGGGGGCTCGCGGGGGCAGTACTTC. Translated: CASSLSPGGSRGQYF.

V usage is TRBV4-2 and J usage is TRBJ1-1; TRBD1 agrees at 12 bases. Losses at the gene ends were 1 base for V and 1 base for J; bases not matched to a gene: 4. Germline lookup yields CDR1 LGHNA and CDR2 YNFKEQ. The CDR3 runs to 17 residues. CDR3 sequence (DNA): TGTGCCAGCAGCCAAGTCGGGACAGGGGGCGCGAACACTGAAGCTTTCTTT. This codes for CASSQVGTGGANTEAFF.

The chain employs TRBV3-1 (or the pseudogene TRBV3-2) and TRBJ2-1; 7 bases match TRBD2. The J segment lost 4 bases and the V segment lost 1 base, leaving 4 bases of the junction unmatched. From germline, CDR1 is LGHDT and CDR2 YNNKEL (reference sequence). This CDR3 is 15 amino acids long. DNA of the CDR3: TGTGCCAGCAGCCAAGGGGGAGGGGTATACAATGAGCAGTTCTTC. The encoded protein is CASSQGGGVYNEQFF.